One sample yielded the 17 T cell receptor beta chains listed below, sequenced in a study of stem cell transplantation in POMP-related autoinflammatory disease. TCRdb keeps only in-frame clones here, not all; method: immunoSEQ multiplex PCR. The sample has 8,500 to 10,000 clones, 79% seen once. The specimen comprised CD4+ T cells from PBMCs, sampled after stem cell transplantation. The origin of the receptors is a human patient with POMP-related autoinflammation and immune dysregulation (PRAID). A subset of T cells may come from the graft donor.

The chain couples TRBV11-3 to TRBJ1-1; TRBD1 matches at 8 bases. The CDR3 loop spans 17 amino acids. From germline, CDR1 is SGHNT and CDR2 YENEEA. V gave up 2 bases and J gave up 1 base; unmatched junction bases: 9. CDR3 residues: CASSLWDLGQGNTEAFF. Here the CDR3 DNA reads TGTGCCAGCAGCTTATGGGATCTAGGACAGGGGAACACTGAAGCTTTCTTT. The whole variable domain, remainder taken from reference TRBV11-3 and TRBJ1-1, is EAGVVQSPRYKIIEKKQPVAFWCNPISGHNTLYWYLQNLGQGPELLIRYENEEAVDDSQLPKDRFSAERLKGVDSTLKIQPAELGDSAVYLCASSLWDLGQGNTEAFFGQGTRLTVV.

The chain carries TRBV6-2 or TRBV6-3 and TRBJ1-6; D unresolved. V dropped 4 bases and J dropped 5 bases, with 9 bases sitting between them. The germline V gene encodes CDR1 MNHEY and CDR2 SVGEGT. This CDR3 spans 14 amino acids. CDR3 in amino acids: CASSSLWDNSPLHF. CDR3 DNA sequence: TGTGCCAGCAGTTCCCTCTGGGATAATTCACCCCTCCACTTT.

The chain couples TRBV6-5 to TRBJ2-5; 10 nucleotides agree with TRBD2. The germline CDR1 and CDR2 sequences are MNHEY and SVGAGI. This CDR3 region has 14 residues. The J segment lost 4 bases and the V segment lost 4 bases, leaving 3 bases of the junction unmatched. The DNA for the CDR3 is TGTGCCAGCAGTTCTAGCGGGAGAGTAGAGACCCAGTACTTC. It specifies CASSSSGRVETQYF.

This clone was seen a handful of times. The gene calls are TRBV11-3 and TRBJ2-7; the match to TRBD1 covers 7 bases. CDR3 length equals 15 residues. Germline CDR1 and CDR2: SGHNT and YENEEA. With 0 bases clipped from V and 0 bases from J, the junction kept 2 bases outside the gene matches. CDR3 in amino acids: CASSLEGGPSYEQYF. In DNA form, the CDR3 reads TGTGCCAGCAGCTTAGAAGGGGGCCCCTCCTACGAGCAGTACTTC.

The chain couples TRBV2 to TRBJ1-2; D not certain. V lost 3 bases to trimming and J lost 4 bases, with 9 bases between them. From germline, CDR1 is SNHLY and CDR2 FYNNEI. The CDR3 contains 13 residues. The CDR3 is CASSDGRSYGYTF. The CDR3 coding sequence is TGTGCCAGCAGTGACGGTCGGAGCTATGGCTACACCTTC.

The CDR3 loop reads CASSKRQGNEKLFF. The CDR3 nucleotides are TGTGCCAGCAGTAAACGACAGGGGAATGAAAAACTGTTTTTT. The rearrangement joins TRBV27 to TRBJ1-4; TRBD1 matches at 8 bases. The CDR3 extends over 14 amino acids. Germline lookup yields CDR1 MNHEY and CDR2 SMNVEV (reference sequence). V trimming: 5 bases; J trimming: 5 bases; junction bases outside the gene matches: 4.

The J gene is TRBJ1-1, the V gene TRBV30; possible D gene TRBD1, 5 bases. In germline, CDR1 is GTSNPN, CDR2 SVGIG (reference sequence). This CDR3 spans 11 amino acids. V was pared by 2 bases and J by 10 bases, with 11 bases between. The CDR3 sequence is CAWSYRFSAFF. Written as DNA, the CDR3 is TGTGCCTGGAGTTACAGGTTCTCAGCTTTCTTT.

The chain recombines TRBV6-2 or TRBV6-3 with TRBJ2-7, with 7 positions matching TRBD1. Germline CDR1 is MNHEY and CDR2 is SVGEGT. The length of the CDR3 is 14 residues. The junction had 6 bases not matched to a gene; V was cut back by 6 bases and J by 1 base. The CDR3 DNA sequence: TGTGCCAGCAGCAGGACAGGAGTTTCCTACGAGCAGTACTTC. It translates to CASSRTGVSYEQYF.

This sequence joins TRBV3-1 (or the pseudogene TRBV3-2) and TRBJ2-1; TRBD1 might be the D (5 bases). The CDR3 sequence is 14 residues long. Germline-derived CDR1 and CDR2 are LGHDT and YNNKEL (reference sequence). The germline V and J ends were trimmed by 1 base and 6 bases, with 10 bases remaining between them. The CDR3 reads CASSQGPRGNEQFF. The CDR3 DNA is TGTGCCAGCAGCCAAGGTCCTAGGGGCAATGAGCAGTTCTTC.

The chain uses TRBV7-9 and TRBJ2-3, with TRBD2 identical over 10 bases. Germline loops: CDR1 SEHNR, CDR2 FQNEAQ (reference sequence). CDR3 length: 17 residues. After removal of 3 bases from V and 1 base from J, the junction contained 7 bases not matched to a gene. The CDR3 here is CASSFPPGLARTDTQYF. The DNA for the CDR3 is TGTGCCAGCAGCTTTCCGCCGGGACTAGCGCGCACAGATACGCAGTATTTT. Supplemented by reference TRBV7-9 and TRBJ2-3, the full variable domain reads DTGVSQNPRHKITKRGQNVTFRCDPISEHNRLYWYRQTLGQGPEFLTYFQNEAQLEKSRLLSDRFSAERPKGSFSTLEIQRTEQGDSAMYLCASSFPPGLARTDTQYFGPGTRLTVL.

The chain employs TRBV5-1 and TRBJ1-6, with D unclear. Trimming took 0 bases from V and 3 from J, leaving 7 bases between them. The CDR3 covers 15 residues. Germline V gives CDR1 SGHRS, CDR2 YFSETQ. The CDR3 sequence: CASSLDSRYNSPLHF. The CDR3 bases are TGCGCCAGCAGCTTGGACAGCCGCTATAATTCACCCCTCCACTTT.

The V gene is TRBV5-6, the J gene TRBJ2-5; TRBD1 might be the D (5 bases). V lost 4 bases to trimming and J lost 7 bases, with 14 bases between them. Germline V lookup: CDR1 SGHDT, CDR2 YYEEEE. The CDR3 is made up of 13 amino acids. The CDR3 DNA is TGTGCCAGCAGCCAGGACACCCTTGGGACCCAGTACTTC. Protein product: CASSQDTLGTQYF.

The rearrangement uses TRBV7-9 and TRBJ1-1, with 7 bases identical to TRBD1. The CDR3 covers 15 residues. V was pared by 7 bases and J by 8 bases, with 16 bases of the junction left unmatched. The germline CDR1 and CDR2 sequences are SEHNR and FQNEAQ (reference sequence). CDR3 DNA: TGTGCCAGCACCCTAGGGGGCCCAGGGTCCCTGGAAGCTTTCTTT. Encoded protein: CASTLGGPGSLEAFF.

The V gene is TRBV18, the J gene TRBJ1-1; 7 bases are a match to TRBD1. With 6 bases clipped from V and 5 bases from J, the junction kept 6 bases outside the gene matches. The CDR3 totals 13 residues. Germline loops: CDR1 KGHSH, CDR2 LQKENI. The CDR3 protein is CASSPTGDTEAFF. CDR3 coding DNA: TGTGCCAGCTCCCCTACAGGGGATACTGAAGCTTTCTTT.

The chain employs TRBV11-2 and TRBJ2-1; 7 nucleotides match TRBD2. J was trimmed by 6 bases and V by 4 bases; bases with no gene match: 9. Germline assignment: CDR1 SGHAT and CDR2 FQNNGV. The CDR3 runs 15 residues. The chain's CDR3 is CASSSREAGINEQFF. The CDR3, as DNA: TGTGCCAGCAGCTCCCGGGAAGCGGGGATCAATGAGCAGTTCTTC.

This rearrangement joins TRBV3-1 (or the pseudogene TRBV3-2) to TRBJ2-1; 7 positions agree with TRBD2. Germline lookup yields CDR1 LGHDT and CDR2 YNNKEL (reference sequence). This CDR3 has 16 amino acids. V trimming: 1 base; J trimming: 0 bases; junction bases outside the gene matches: 3. The CDR3 coding sequence is TGTGCCAGCAGCCAAGGCGGGAGCCTCTCCTACAATGAGCAGTTCTTC. It translates to CASSQGGSLSYNEQFF.

The CDR3 here is CASSEQGESGNTIYF. CDR3 nucleotides: TGCGCCAGCAGCGAACAGGGTGAATCTGGAAACACCATATATTTT. The chain carries TRBV4-1 and TRBJ1-3, with D possibly TRBD1 on 6 matching bases. The CDR3 has 15 residues. CDR1 and CDR2 (germline): MGHRA, YSYEKL. Trimming cost V 5 bases and J 1 base, with 12 bases left between them.